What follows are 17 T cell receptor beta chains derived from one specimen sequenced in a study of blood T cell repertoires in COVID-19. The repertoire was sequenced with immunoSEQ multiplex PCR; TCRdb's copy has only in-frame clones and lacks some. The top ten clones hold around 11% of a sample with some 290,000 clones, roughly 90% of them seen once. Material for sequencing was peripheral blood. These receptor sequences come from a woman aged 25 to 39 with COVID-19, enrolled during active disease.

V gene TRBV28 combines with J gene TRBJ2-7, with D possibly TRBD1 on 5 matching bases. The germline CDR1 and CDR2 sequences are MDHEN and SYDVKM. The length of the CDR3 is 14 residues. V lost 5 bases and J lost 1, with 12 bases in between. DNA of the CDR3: TGTGCCAGCAGTCCCCTTCAGGGTTCCTACGAGCAGTACTTC. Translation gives CASSPLQGSYEQYF. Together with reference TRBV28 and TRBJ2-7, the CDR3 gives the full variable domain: DVKVTQSSRYLVKRTGEKVFLECVQDMDHENMFWYRQDPGLGLRLIYFSYDVKMKEKGDIPEGYSVSREKKERFSLILESASTNQTSMYLCASSPLQGSYEQYFGPGTRLTVT.

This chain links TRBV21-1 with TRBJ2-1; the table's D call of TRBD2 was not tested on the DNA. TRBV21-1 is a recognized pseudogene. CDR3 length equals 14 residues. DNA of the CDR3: TGTGCCAGCAGAAGGAACGGACTGGGCAATGAGCAGTTCTTC. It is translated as CASRRNGLGNEQFF.

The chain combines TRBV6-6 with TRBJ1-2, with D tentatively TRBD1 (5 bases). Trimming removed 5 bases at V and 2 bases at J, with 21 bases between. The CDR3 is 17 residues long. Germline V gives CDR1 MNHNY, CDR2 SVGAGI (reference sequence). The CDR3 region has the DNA TGTGCCAGCAGTCCCGGCGGTATAGGGGTGGGGAACTATGGCTACACCTTC. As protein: CASSPGGIGVGNYGYTF.

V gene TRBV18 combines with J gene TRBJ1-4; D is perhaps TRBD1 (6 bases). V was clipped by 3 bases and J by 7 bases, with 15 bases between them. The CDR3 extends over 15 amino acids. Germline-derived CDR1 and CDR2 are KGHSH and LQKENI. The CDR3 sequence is CASSPIKTGFEKLFF. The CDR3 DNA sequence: TGTGCCAGCTCACCTATCAAGACAGGTTTTGAAAAACTGTTTTTT.

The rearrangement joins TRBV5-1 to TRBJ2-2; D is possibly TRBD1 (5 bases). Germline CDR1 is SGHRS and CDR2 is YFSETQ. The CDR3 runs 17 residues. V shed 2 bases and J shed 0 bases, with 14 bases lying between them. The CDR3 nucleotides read TGCGCCAGCAGCTTCGGTTTAAGGGGCGCGAACACCGGGGAGCTGTTTTTT. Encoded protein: CASSFGLRGANTGELFF.

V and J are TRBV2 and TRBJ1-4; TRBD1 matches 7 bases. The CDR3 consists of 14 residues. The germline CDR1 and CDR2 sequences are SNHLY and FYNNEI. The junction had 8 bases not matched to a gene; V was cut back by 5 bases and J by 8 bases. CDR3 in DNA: TGTGCCAGCAGTCCTCTACAGGGGTACGAAAAACTGTTTTTT. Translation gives CASSPLQGYEKLFF.

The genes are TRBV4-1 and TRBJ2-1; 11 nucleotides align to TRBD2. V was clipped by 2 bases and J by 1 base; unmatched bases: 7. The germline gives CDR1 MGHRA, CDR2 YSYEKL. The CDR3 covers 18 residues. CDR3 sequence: CASSQKPGLAVSYNEQFF. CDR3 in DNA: TGCGCCAGCAGCCAAAAACCGGGACTAGCGGTTTCCTACAATGAGCAGTTCTTC.

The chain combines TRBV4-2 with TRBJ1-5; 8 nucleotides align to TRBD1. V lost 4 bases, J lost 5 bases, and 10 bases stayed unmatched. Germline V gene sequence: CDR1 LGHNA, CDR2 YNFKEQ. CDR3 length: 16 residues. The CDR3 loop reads CASSLEVRQGYQPQHF. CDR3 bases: TGTGCCAGCAGCCTCGAAGTAAGACAGGGGTATCAGCCCCAGCATTTT.

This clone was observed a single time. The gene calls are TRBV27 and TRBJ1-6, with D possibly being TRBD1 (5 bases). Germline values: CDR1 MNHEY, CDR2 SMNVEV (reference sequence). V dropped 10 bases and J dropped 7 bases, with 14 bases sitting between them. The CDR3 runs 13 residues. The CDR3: CAIPGIQNSPLHF. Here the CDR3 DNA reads TGTGCCATACCAGGGATACAAAATTCACCCCTCCACTTT.

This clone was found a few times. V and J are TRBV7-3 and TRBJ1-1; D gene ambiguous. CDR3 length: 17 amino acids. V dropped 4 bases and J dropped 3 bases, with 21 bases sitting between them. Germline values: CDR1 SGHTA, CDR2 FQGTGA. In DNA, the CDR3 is TGTGCCAGCAGCTCTAACGGAGGGTTCGGGAGGGACACTGAAGCTTTCTTT. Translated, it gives CASSSNGGFGRDTEAFF.

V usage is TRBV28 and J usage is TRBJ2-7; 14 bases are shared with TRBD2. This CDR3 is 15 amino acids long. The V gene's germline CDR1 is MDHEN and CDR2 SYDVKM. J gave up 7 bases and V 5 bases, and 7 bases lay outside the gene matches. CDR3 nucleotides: TGTGCCAGCAGTCCGCCGGGACTAGCGGGAGTTGAGCAGTACTTC. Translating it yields CASSPPGLAGVEQYF.

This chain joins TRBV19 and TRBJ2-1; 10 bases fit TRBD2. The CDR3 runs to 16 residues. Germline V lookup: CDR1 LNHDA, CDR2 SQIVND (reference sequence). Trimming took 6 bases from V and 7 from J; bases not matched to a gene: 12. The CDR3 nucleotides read TGTGCCAGTAGAAGCCCTAGCGGGAGAGGTAGTAATGAGCAGTTCTTC. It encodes CASRSPSGRGSNEQFF.

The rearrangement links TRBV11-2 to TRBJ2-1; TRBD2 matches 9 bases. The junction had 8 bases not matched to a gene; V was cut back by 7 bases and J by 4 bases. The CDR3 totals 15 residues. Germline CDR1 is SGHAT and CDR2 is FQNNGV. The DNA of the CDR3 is TGTGCCAGCACCTCACAGACTAGCGGTTACAATGAGCAGTTCTTC. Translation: CASTSQTSGYNEQFF.

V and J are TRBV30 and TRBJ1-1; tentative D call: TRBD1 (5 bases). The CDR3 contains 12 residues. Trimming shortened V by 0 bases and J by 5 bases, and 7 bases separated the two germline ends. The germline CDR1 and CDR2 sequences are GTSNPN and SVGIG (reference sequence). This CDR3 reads CAWSVRGTEAFF. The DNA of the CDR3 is TGTGCCTGGAGTGTACGGGGGACTGAAGCTTTCTTT.

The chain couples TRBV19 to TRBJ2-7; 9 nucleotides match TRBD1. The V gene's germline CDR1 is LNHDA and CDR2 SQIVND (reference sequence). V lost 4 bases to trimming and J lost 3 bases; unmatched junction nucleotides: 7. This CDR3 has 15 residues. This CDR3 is CASSTYRGLGYEQYF. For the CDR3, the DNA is TGTGCCAGTAGTACCTACAGGGGGCTAGGCTACGAGCAGTACTTC.

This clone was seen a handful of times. The CDR3 sequence: CASSLTGARNQPQHF. The DNA for the CDR3 is TGTGCCAGCAGTCTGACAGGGGCTCGCAATCAGCCCCAGCATTTT. The chain combines TRBV2 with TRBJ1-5; 8 bases agree with TRBD1. This CDR3 comprises 15 residues. Germline V gene lookup returns CDR1 SNHLY and CDR2 FYNNEI. V lost 5 bases to trimming and J lost 2 bases; unmatched junction nucleotides: 5.

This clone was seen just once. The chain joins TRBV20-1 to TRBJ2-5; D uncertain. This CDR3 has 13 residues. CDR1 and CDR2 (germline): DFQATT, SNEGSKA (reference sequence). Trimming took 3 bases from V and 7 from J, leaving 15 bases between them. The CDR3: CSASLPSRWTQYF. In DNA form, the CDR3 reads TGCAGTGCTAGTCTCCCCTCGCGTTGGACCCAGTACTTC.